Presented here are 29 T cell receptor beta chains from one specimen sequenced in a study of blood T cell repertoires in COVID-19. Profiling relied on immunoSEQ multiplex PCR, and the TCRdb table lists in-frame clones only, not all of them. The sample lists about 400,000 clones; about 88% were seen once. Material for sequencing was PBMCs or T cells enriched from blood (not recorded which). Every receptor here comes from a woman in her thirties who had recovered from COVID-19.

This rearrangement joins TRBV5-1 to TRBJ1-1, with 10 bases matching TRBD1. V lost 0 bases to trimming and J lost 4 bases; unmatched junction nucleotides: 12. The CDR3 has 18 amino acids. Germline V gives CDR1 SGHRS, CDR2 YFSETQ. In nucleotides, the CDR3 is TGCGCCAGCAGCTTGGCGTCGGTTGGGACAGGGGATGGCACTGAAGCTTTCTTT. Amino acids: CASSLASVGTGDGTEAFF.

V usage is TRBV5-6 and J usage is TRBJ2-1; possible D gene TRBD2, 5 bases. There are 16 residues in the CDR3. The germline V and J ends were trimmed by 0 bases and 8 bases, with 18 bases remaining between them. The germline gives CDR1 SGHDT, CDR2 YYEEEE. Here the CDR3 reads CASSLGGGRAIYEQFF. Here the CDR3 DNA reads TGTGCCAGCAGCTTGGGAGGAGGTCGGGCCATATATGAGCAGTTCTTC.

The chain links TRBV12-3 or TRBV12-4 to TRBJ1-1, with unresolved D. The CDR3 covers 13 residues. V lost 5 bases and J lost 4, with 11 bases in between. The CDR3, as DNA: TGTGCCAGCAGTACTAGAGTCGGCACTGAAGCTTTCTTT. It is translated as CASSTRVGTEAFF.

The gene calls are TRBV5-4 and TRBJ2-1; D not certain. V lost 2 bases and J lost 0, with 15 bases in between. The CDR3 sequence is 17 residues long. The V gene's germline CDR1 is SGHNT and CDR2 YYREEE (reference sequence). CDR3 bases: TGTGCCAGCAGCTTTTCCCAAAACCCTAGCTCCTACAATGAGCAGTTCTTC. Translated, it gives CASSFSQNPSSYNEQFF.

In this sample, this clone turned up once. V usage is TRBV9 and J usage is TRBJ2-7, with TRBD2 identical over 8 bases. The length of the CDR3 is 16 residues. CDR1 and CDR2 from the germline V gene are SGDLS and YYNGEE. V dropped 4 bases and J dropped 2; count of bases not matched to a gene: 11. This CDR3 reads CASSPSGRAGTYEQYF. CDR3 sequence (DNA): TGTGCCAGCAGCCCCTCCGGGAGGGCCGGGACCTACGAGCAGTACTTC.

The gene calls are TRBV2 and TRBJ1-6; TRBD1 aligns across 10 bases. CDR1 and CDR2 from the germline V gene are SNHLY and FYNNEI. With 4 bases clipped from V and 8 bases from J, the junction kept 2 bases outside the gene matches. The CDR3 loop spans 14 amino acids. CDR3 in amino acids: CASSVGQGYSPLHF. In nucleotides, the CDR3 is TGTGCCAGCAGTGTGGGACAGGGGTATTCACCCCTCCACTTT. The full variable domain, its missing parts supplied by reference TRBV2 and TRBJ1-6, is EPEVTQTPSHQVTQMGQEVILRCVPISNHLYFYWYRQILGQKVEFLVSFYNNEISEKSEIFDDQFSVERPDGSNFTLKIRSTKLEDSAMYFCASSVGQGYSPLHFGNGTRLTVT.

The V call is TRBV5-8, the J call TRBJ1-5, with D perhaps matching TRBD1 (6 bases). Trimming shortened V by 0 bases and J by 7 bases, and 17 bases separated the two germline ends. This CDR3 region has 16 residues. The germline gives CDR1 SGHTS, CDR2 YDEGEE. The CDR3, as DNA: TGTGCCAGCAGCTTGGAATTCGGGGGCGGGGGACAGCCCCAGCATTTT. Its protein is CASSLEFGGGGQPQHF.

This clone was seen a single time. V usage is TRBV7-2 and J usage is TRBJ2-7, with 7 nucleotides matching TRBD1. Germline-derived CDR1 and CDR2 are SGHTA and FQGNSA. The CDR3 is 13 residues long. The V gene end was trimmed by 3 bases and the J gene end by 4 bases; junction bases not matched to a gene: 3. CDR3 region: CASSFLTGYEQYF. DNA for the CDR3: TGTGCCAGCAGCTTCCTGACAGGGTACGAGCAGTACTTC.

The J gene is TRBJ2-5, the V gene TRBV19, with D unclear. The germline CDR1 and CDR2 sequences are LNHDA and SQIVND (reference sequence). The length of the CDR3 is 13 residues. V lost 4 bases and J 1 base, leaving 7 bases between the germline ends. The DNA for the CDR3 is TGTGCCAGTAGTACCACGGTCCAAGAGACCCAGTACTTC. Its protein product is CASSTTVQETQYF.

The V and J genes are TRBV5-1 and TRBJ2-1; 8 nucleotides agree with TRBD1. The ends lost 2 bases at V and 5 bases at J; junction bases unmatched: 12. This CDR3 has 17 residues. Germline assignment: CDR1 SGHRS and CDR2 YFSETQ. For the CDR3, the DNA is TGCGCCAGCAGCTTCCAGACAGGGGTGGGATCGGACAATGAGCAGTTCTTC. It codes for CASSFQTGVGSDNEQFF. Together with reference TRBV5-1 and TRBJ2-1, the CDR3 gives the full variable domain: KAGVTQTPRYLIKTRGQQVTLSCSPISGHRSVSWYQQTPGQGLQFLFEYFSETQRNKGNFPGRFSGRQFSNSRSEMNVSTLELGDSALYLCASSFQTGVGSDNEQFFGPGTRLTVL.

This clone was recorded once. The gene calls are TRBV2 and TRBJ2-5; 10 nucleotides align to TRBD1. Trimming removed 6 bases from V and 3 bases from J; junction bases left unmatched: 4. CDR1 and CDR2 from the germline V gene are SNHLY and FYNNEI. CDR3 length: 14 residues. The CDR3 sequence: CASRGGTGEETQYF. The CDR3 nucleotides read TGTGCCAGCAGGGGTGGGACAGGGGAAGAGACCCAGTACTTC.

This chain joins TRBV6-4 and TRBJ1-1; 7 positions match TRBD1. V shed 4 bases and J 7 bases; nucleotides not matched to a gene: 12. The CDR3 sequence is 15 residues long. CDR1 MRHNA and CDR2 SNTAGT come from the germline V gene. The CDR3 DNA follows: TGTGCCAGCAGTGCACCCCCGGGACAGAGATGTGAAGCTTTCTTT. Translating gives CASSAPPGQRCEAFF.

The V gene is TRBV30, the J gene TRBJ1-1; a weak D match, TRBD1 (6 bases). Looked up from germline, CDR1 is GTSNPN and CDR2 is SVGIG (reference sequence). The V end lost 4 bases, the J end lost 0 bases, and 12 bases lay between the germline ends. The CDR3 consists of 14 residues. CDR3 bases: TGTGCCTGGACAGACAGGACCATGAACACTGAAGCTTTCTTT. The encoded protein is CAWTDRTMNTEAFF. Full variable domain (remainder filled in from reference TRBV30 and TRBJ1-1): SQTIHQWPATLVQPVGSPLSLECTVEGTSNPNLYWYRQAAGRGLQLLFYSVGIGQISSEVPQNLSASRPQDRQFILSSKKLLLSDSGFYLCAWTDRTMNTEAFFGQGTRLTVV.

The chain links TRBV7-6 to TRBJ2-1; TRBD2 aligns across 8 bases. Trimming at V came to 2 bases and at J to 8 bases, leaving 14 bases not matched to a gene. CDR1 is SGHVS, CDR2 FNYEAQ, per germline. This CDR3 is 17 amino acids long. This chain's CDR3 is CASSLKWYGGGAYEQFF. The CDR3 DNA sequence: TGTGCCAGCAGCTTAAAATGGTACGGGGGGGGCGCCTATGAGCAGTTCTTC. The full variable domain, its missing parts supplied by reference TRBV7-6 and TRBJ2-1, is GAGVSQSPRYKVTKRGQDVALRCDPISGHVSLYWYRQALGQGPEFLTYFNYEAQQDKSGLPNDRFSAERPEGSISTLTIQRTEQRDSAMYRCASSLKWYGGGAYEQFFGPGTRLTVL.

The chain combines TRBV5-4 with TRBJ2-5; 7 nucleotides match TRBD1. V gave up 3 bases and J gave up 1 base; unmatched junction bases: 6. Germline V gene sequence: CDR1 SGHNT, CDR2 YYREEE (reference sequence). The CDR3 contains 15 residues. CDR3 coding DNA: TGTGCCAGCAGCTGGGACAGAGGCCTCCAAGAGACCCAGTACTTC. Translation: CASSWDRGLQETQYF. Full variable domain (rest looked up from reference TRBV5-4 and TRBJ2-5): ETGVTQSPTHLIKTRGQQVTLRCSSQSGHNTVSWYQQALGQGPQFIFQYYREEENGRGNFPPRFSGLQFPNYSSELNVNALELDDSALYLCASSWDRGLQETQYFGPGTRLLVL.

The gene calls are TRBV10-3 and TRBJ2-2; tentatively, D is TRBD1 (5 bases). Germline-derived CDR1 and CDR2 are ENHRY and SYGVKD. This CDR3 comprises 15 residues. V lost 4 bases and J 2 bases, leaving 11 bases between the germline ends. CDR3 sequence reads: CAISGGDSNTGELFF. CDR3 in DNA: TGTGCCATCAGTGGGGGCGACAGTAACACCGGGGAGCTGTTTTTT.

This chain uses TRBV2 with TRBJ2-1; TRBD2 matches 7 bases. In germline, CDR1 is SNHLY, CDR2 FYNNEI. Trimming cost V 5 bases and J 0 bases; bases outside gene matches: 7. The CDR3 is 16 amino acids. The CDR3 region has the DNA TGTGCCAGCAGTAAAAAGGGCGGGAGCTCCTACAATGAGCAGTTCTTC. Protein: CASSKKGGSSYNEQFF.

V usage is TRBV18 and J usage is TRBJ2-3; D perhaps matches TRBD2 (5 bases). Trimming shortened V by 6 bases and J by 5 bases, and 15 bases separated the two germline ends. Germline CDR1 reads KGHSH; CDR2 reads LQKENI. The CDR3 runs to 14 residues. This CDR3 is CASSPPPGGDTQYF. CDR3 sequence (DNA): TGTGCCAGCTCCCCGCCCCCAGGAGGAGATACGCAGTATTTT.

Note on this clone: Other DNA sequences of this sample code for an identical CDR3. The chain has TRBV4-1 and TRBJ1-5; D is perhaps TRBD1 (5 bases). Germline V gene sequence: CDR1 MGHRA, CDR2 YSYEKL. V lost 1 base to trimming and J lost 6 bases, with 7 bases between them. The CDR3 spans 13 residues. The CDR3 DNA is TGCGCCAGCAGCCAAGGGGGCGGTCAGCCCCAGCATTTT. Protein product: CASSQGGGQPQHF.

This clone showed up just a few times. This chain connects TRBV2 to TRBJ1-1, with TRBD1 matching over 10 bases. The CDR3 covers 14 residues. Unmatched junction bases numbered 5, after V lost 6 bases and J lost 4 bases. Germline V gives CDR1 SNHLY, CDR2 FYNNEI. The CDR3 region is CASRRQGAGTEAFF. The CDR3 DNA follows: TGTGCCAGCAGACGACAGGGGGCGGGCACTGAAGCTTTCTTT.

On this clone: One junction end does not reproduce the germline sequence, and a read error may be involved. The rearrangement uses TRBV5-1 and TRBJ1-1; D unresolved. The CDR3 is 15 amino acids. Germline CDR1 SGHRS, CDR2 YFSETQ. The CDR3 sequence: CAGSLARISSTEAFF. The CDR3 DNA reads TGCGCCGGCAGCTTGGCCCGGATTAGCTCCACTGAAGCTTTCTTT. Full variable domain (rest looked up from reference TRBV5-1 and TRBJ1-1): KAGVTQTPRYLIKTRGQQVTLSCSPISGHRSVSWYQQTPGQGLQFLFEYFSETQRNKGNFPGRFSGRQFSNSRSEMNVSTLELGDSALYLCAGSLARISSTEAFFGQGTRLTVV.

The chain joins TRBV28 to TRBJ1-5, with 10 bases identical to TRBD1. The CDR3 is 15 residues long. V was clipped by 5 bases and J by 2 bases; unmatched bases: 3. Germline V gene sequence: CDR1 MDHEN, CDR2 SYDVKM. The CDR3 loop reads CASSRGTGGNQPQHF. The CDR3, as DNA: TGTGCCAGCAGTAGAGGGACAGGGGGCAATCAGCCCCAGCATTTT.

The rearrangement joins TRBV7-9 to TRBJ2-1; 10 bases map to TRBD2. This CDR3 has 15 residues. Trimming cost V 8 bases and J 8 bases; bases outside gene matches: 12. Germline-derived CDR1 and CDR2 are SEHNR and FQNEAQ (reference sequence). CDR3 sequence: CASLDPLAGKDEQFF. CDR3 in DNA: TGTGCCAGCCTCGACCCACTAGCGGGGAAGGATGAGCAGTTCTTC. The full variable domain, rest sourced from reference TRBV7-9 and TRBJ2-1, is DTGVSQNPRHKITKRGQNVTFRCDPISEHNRLYWYRQTLGQGPEFLTYFQNEAQLEKSRLLSDRFSAERPKGSFSTLEIQRTEQGDSAMYLCASLDPLAGKDEQFFGPGTRLTVL.

The chain has TRBV29-1 and TRBJ2-3; a weak D match, TRBD2 (6 bases). CDR1 and CDR2 from the germline V gene are SQVTM and ANQGSEA. The V and J ends lost 3 bases and 1 base respectively, with 8 bases between them. The length of the CDR3 is 13 residues. The CDR3 protein is CSVEGGGTDTQYF. The CDR3, as DNA: TGCAGCGTTGAGGGGGGTGGCACAGATACGCAGTATTTT.

The V and J genes are TRBV9 and TRBJ2-2; the D is unclear. Germline V gives CDR1 SGDLS, CDR2 YYNGEE. This CDR3 has 13 amino acids. Trimming took 0 bases from V and 4 from J, leaving 4 bases between them. For the CDR3, the DNA is TGTGCCAGCAGCGTAGTCTCCACCGGGGAGCTGTTTTTT. Its protein is CASSVVSTGELFF.

V gene TRBV6-1 combines with J gene TRBJ1-3; TRBD1 matches 7 bases. CDR3 length equals 15 residues. Germline lookup yields CDR1 MNHNS and CDR2 SASEGT. V lost 5 bases and J lost 2; bases outside the gene matches: 6. The CDR3 nucleotides are TGTGCCAGCAGTCCCCCTGACAGGGCTGGAAACACCATATATTTT. It specifies CASSPPDRAGNTIYF.

This chain connects TRBV2 to TRBJ1-1; 7 nucleotides match TRBD1. The trim removed 6 bases at V and 3 bases at J, leaving 13 bases unmatched. CDR1 and CDR2 (germline): SNHLY, FYNNEI. This CDR3 is 16 amino acids long. The CDR3 spells CASSLKQTGLYTEAFF. CDR3 nucleotides: TGTGCCAGCAGCCTGAAACAGACAGGGTTGTACACTGAAGCTTTCTTT.

This chain joins TRBV19 and TRBJ2-7; TRBD2 matches at 11 bases. The V gene's germline CDR1 is LNHDA and CDR2 SQIVND (reference sequence). V was pared by 5 bases and J by 3 bases, with 6 bases of the junction left unmatched. This CDR3 comprises 15 residues. The CDR3 sequence: CASSGRLAGRYEQYF. As DNA, the CDR3 is TGTGCCAGTAGTGGAAGACTAGCGGGACGCTACGAGCAGTACTTC.

This rearrangement joins TRBV27 to TRBJ1-2; D is perhaps TRBD1 (5 bases). Germline V gene sequence: CDR1 MNHEY, CDR2 SMNVEV (reference sequence). This CDR3 region has 14 residues. Trimming shortened V by 5 bases and J by 8 bases, and 18 bases separated the two germline ends. CDR3 coding DNA: TGTGCCAGCAGTCCTCAGGGTTCGGTGTGGGGCTACACCTTC. This sequence encodes CASSPQGSVWGYTF.